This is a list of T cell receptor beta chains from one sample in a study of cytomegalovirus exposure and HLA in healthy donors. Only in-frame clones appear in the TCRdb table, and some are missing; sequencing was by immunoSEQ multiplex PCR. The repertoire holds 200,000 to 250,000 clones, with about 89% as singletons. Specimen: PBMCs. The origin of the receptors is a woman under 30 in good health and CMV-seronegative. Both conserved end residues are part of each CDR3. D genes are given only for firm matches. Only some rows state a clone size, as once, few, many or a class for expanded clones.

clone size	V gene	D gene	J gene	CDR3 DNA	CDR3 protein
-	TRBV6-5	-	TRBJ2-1	TGTGCCAGCAGTCCCGTGGGGCCAGCCTACAATGAGCAGTTCTTC	CASSPVGPAYNEQFF
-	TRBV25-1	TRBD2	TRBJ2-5	TGTGCCAGCAGTGAATTTCTGGGAGGGGAGACCCAGTACTTC	CASSEFLGGETQYF
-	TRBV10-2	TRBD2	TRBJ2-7	TGCGCCAGCTCGGGAGGTCACTCCTACGAGCAGTACTTC	CASSGGHSYEQYF
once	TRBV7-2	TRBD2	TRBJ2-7	TGTGCCAGCAGCTTAGCACTGGCGGGAGCCCGAGCCAGCTCCTACGAGCAGTACTTC	CASSLALAGARASSYEQYF
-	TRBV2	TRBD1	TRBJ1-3	TGTGCCACAAGACCGACAGGGAGTCCCTCTGGAAACACCATATATTTT	CATRPTGSPSGNTIYF
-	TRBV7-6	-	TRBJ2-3	TGTGCCAGCAGCTTAGGCGCGACTAGGAGGGGGCAGTATTTT	CASSLGATRRGQYF
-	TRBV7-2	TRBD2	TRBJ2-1	TGTGCCAGCAGCCCTCCGGGACTAGCGGTTAATGAGCAGTTCTTC	CASSPPGLAVNEQFF
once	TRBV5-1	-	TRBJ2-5	TGCGCCAGCAGCTTGGCTTGGGGAGGAGAGACCCAGTACTTC	CASSLAWGGETQYF
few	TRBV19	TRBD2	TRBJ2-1	TGTGCCAGTAGTGACCCGGGACTAGCTGTTTACGAGCAGTTCTTC	CASSDPGLAVYEQFF
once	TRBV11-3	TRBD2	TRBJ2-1	TGTGCCAGCAGCTCGACGAACGGGACTAGCGGGAGTAGGGGGTACAATGAGCAGTTCTTC	CASSSTNGTSGSRGYNEQFF
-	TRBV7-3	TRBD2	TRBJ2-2	TGTGCCAGCAGCTTACTAACTAGCGGGATGAACACCGGGGAGCTGTTTTTT	CASSLLTSGMNTGELFF
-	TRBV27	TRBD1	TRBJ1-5	TGTGCCAGCAGCCAGGACAGGGGAAATCAGCCCCAGCATTTT	CASSQDRGNQPQHF
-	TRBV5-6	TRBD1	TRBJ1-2	TGTGCCAGCAGCTTCGGGACAGGGACACGCTACACCTTC	CASSFGTGTRYTF
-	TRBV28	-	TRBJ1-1	TGTGCCAGCAGTGAGGACAGTCCGTTCACTGAAGCTTTCTTT	CASSEDSPFTEAFF
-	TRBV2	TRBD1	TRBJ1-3	TGTGCCAGCAGTGAATGGACAGGCTCTGGAAACACCATATATTTT	CASSEWTGSGNTIYF
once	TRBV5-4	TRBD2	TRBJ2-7	TGTGCCAGCAGCTTGGGTTATAGCGGGGACCCCTACGAGCAGTACTTC	CASSLGYSGDPYEQYF
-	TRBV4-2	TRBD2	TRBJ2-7	TGTGCCAGCAGCCAAGATGCGACTAGCGGGGCCTCCGGGGAGCAGTACTTC	CASSQDATSGASGEQYF
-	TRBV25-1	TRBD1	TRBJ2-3	TGTGCCAGCAGCCACCGACAGGGGTCCACAGATACGCAGTATTTT	CASSHRQGSTDTQYF